The clone carrying this TCR beta chain appeared many times. Its antigen is unknown. These data come from a study of T cells after yellow fever vaccination. Whole-study findings and limits: Secondary responses were weaker yet peaked faster, day 5 versus 15. There was a possibility that FACS-sorted repertoires contained abundant clonotypes contaminating from the bulk population.

The CDR3 totals 11 residues. V gave up 3 bases and J gave up 6 bases, with 2 bases separating them. CDR1 and CDR2 from the germline V gene are LGHNA and YSLEER. Each CDR3 protein gets one entry after TCRdb re-called the 5' RACE reads with MiXCR. The sample holds a few hundred thousand distinct CDR3 sequences, less than 9% seen once. J is TRBJ2-2 and V is TRBV4-3; D unclear. Material: CD4+ T cells sorted from PBMCs, obtained 15 days after the yellow fever booster vaccination. The clonotype comes from a man aged 25-45 years who received the YFV17D yellow fever vaccine. The DNA of the CDR3 is TGCGCCAGCAGCCATTCCGGGGAGCTGTTTTTT. It codes for CASSHSGELFF.